Listed here is a single T cell receptor beta chain. Its antigen is unidentified. The CDR3 runs to 16 residues. Deletions cut 2 bases from V and 0 bases from J, with 13 bases between. Germline V gene data show CDR1 as SGHRS and CDR2 as YFSETQ. Sequencing used immunoSEQ multiplex PCR; TCRdb keeps in-frame clones, though not all of them. This sample has roughly 150,000 clones, with roughly 92% found just once. The source of the sample is a study of T cell responses to AZD1222 COVID-19 vaccine. Points from the study as a whole: At study baseline, merely five or six AZD1222 recipients were seropositive.

This sequence originates from an adult in good health. Sample: peripheral blood, taken on day 0 of AZD1222 vaccination. This sequence joins TRBV5-1 and TRBJ2-3; D remains unclear. The CDR3 region is CASSLRTVSSTDTQYF. The CDR3 DNA reads as TGCGCCAGCAGCTTAAGGACGGTATCTAGCACAGATACGCAGTATTTT.